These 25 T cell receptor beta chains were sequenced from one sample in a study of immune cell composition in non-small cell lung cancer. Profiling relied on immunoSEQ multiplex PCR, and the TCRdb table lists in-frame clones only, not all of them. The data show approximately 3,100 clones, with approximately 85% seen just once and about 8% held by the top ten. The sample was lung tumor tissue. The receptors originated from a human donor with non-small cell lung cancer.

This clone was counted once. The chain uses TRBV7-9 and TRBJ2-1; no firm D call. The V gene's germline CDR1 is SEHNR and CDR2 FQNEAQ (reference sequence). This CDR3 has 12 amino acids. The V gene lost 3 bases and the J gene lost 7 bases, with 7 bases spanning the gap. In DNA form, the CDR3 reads TGTGCCAGCAGCTTCCGAGAGAATGAGCAGTTCTTC. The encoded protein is CASSFRENEQFF.

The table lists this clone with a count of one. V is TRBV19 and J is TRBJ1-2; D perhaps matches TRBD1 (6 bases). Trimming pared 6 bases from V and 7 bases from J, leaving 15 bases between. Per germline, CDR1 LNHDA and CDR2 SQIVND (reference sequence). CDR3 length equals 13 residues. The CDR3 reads CASSQSGDGGYTF. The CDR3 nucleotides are TGTGCCAGTAGCCAGTCAGGGGATGGTGGCTACACCTTC.

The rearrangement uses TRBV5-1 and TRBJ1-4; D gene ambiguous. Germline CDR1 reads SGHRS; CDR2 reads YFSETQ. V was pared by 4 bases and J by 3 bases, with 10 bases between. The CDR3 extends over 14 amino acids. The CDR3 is CASSLGVPNEKLFF. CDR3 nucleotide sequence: TGCGCCAGCAGCCTCGGGGTCCCTAATGAAAAACTGTTTTTT. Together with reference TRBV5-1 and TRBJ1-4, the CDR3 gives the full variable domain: KAGVTQTPRYLIKTRGQQVTLSCSPISGHRSVSWYQQTPGQGLQFLFEYFSETQRNKGNFPGRFSGRQFSNSRSEMNVSTLELGDSALYLCASSLGVPNEKLFFGSGTQLSVL.

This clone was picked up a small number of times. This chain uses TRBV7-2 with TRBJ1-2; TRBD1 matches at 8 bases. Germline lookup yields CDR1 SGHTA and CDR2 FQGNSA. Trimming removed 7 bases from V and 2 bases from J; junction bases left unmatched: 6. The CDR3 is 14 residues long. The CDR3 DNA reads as TGTGCCAGCAAAGCAGGGGGCTGGAACTATGGCTACACCTTC. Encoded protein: CASKAGGWNYGYTF. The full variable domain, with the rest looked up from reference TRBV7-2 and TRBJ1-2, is GAGVSQSPSNKVTEKGKDVELRCDPISGHTALYWYRQSLGQGLEFLIYFQGNSAPDKSGLPSDRFSAERTGGSVSTLTIQRTQQEDSAVYLCASKAGGWNYGYTFGSGTRLTVV.

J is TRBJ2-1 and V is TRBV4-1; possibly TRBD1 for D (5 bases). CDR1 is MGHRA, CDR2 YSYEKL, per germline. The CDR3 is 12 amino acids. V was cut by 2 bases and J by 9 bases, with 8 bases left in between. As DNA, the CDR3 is TGCGCCAGCAGCCAACAGGGTTTTGAGCAGTTCTTC. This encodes CASSQQGFEQFF.

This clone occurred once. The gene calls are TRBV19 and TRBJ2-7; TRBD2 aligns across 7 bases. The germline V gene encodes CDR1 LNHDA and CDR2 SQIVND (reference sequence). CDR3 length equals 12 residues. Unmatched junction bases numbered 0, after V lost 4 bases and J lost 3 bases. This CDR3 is CASSSGGYEQYF. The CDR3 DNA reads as TGTGCCAGTAGTAGCGGGGGCTACGAGCAGTACTTC. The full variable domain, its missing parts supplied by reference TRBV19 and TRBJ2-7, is DGGITQSPKYLFRKEGQNVTLSCEQNLNHDAMYWYRQDPGQGLRLIYYSQIVNDFQKGDIAEGYSVSREKKESFPLTVTSAQKNPTAFYLCASSSGGYEQYFGPGTRLTVT.

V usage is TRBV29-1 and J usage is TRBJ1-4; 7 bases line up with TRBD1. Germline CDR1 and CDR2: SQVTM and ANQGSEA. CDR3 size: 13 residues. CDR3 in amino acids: CSAFTGVAEKLFF. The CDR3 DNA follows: TGCAGTGCCTTCACAGGGGTGGCTGAAAAACTGTTTTTT.

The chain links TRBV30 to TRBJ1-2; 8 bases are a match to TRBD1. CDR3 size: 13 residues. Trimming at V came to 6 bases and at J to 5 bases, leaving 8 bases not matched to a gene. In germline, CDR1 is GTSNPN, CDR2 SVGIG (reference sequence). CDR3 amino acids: CACPDRVGYGYTF. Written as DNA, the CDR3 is TGTGCCTGCCCGGACAGGGTGGGGTATGGCTACACCTTC.

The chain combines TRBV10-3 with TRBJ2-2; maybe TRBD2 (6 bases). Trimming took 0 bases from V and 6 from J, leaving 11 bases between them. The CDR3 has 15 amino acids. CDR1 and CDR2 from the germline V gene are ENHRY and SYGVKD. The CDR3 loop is CAISESTSASGELFF. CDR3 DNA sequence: TGTGCCATCAGTGAGTCGACTAGTGCTTCCGGGGAGCTGTTTTTT.

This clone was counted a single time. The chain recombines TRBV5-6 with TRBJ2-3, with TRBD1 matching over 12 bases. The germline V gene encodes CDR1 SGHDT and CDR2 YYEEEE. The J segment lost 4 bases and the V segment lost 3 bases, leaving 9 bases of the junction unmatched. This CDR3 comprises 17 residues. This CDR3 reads CASSSVWDRGRADTQYF. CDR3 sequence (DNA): TGTGCCAGCAGCTCGGTTTGGGACAGGGGGCGCGCAGATACGCAGTATTTT.

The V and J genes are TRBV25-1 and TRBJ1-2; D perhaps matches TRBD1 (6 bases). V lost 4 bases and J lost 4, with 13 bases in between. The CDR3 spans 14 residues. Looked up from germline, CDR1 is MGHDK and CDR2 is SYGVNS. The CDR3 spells CASSGSGQLYGYTF. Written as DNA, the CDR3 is TGTGCCAGCAGTGGAAGTGGACAGCTCTATGGCTACACCTTC.

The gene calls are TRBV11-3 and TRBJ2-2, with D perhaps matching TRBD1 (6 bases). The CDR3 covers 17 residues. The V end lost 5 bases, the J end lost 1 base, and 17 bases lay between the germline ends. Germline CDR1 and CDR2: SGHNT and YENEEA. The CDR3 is CASSPTREGENTGELFF. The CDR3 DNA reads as TGTGCCAGCAGCCCGACCCGCGAGGGGGAGAACACCGGGGAGCTGTTTTTT.

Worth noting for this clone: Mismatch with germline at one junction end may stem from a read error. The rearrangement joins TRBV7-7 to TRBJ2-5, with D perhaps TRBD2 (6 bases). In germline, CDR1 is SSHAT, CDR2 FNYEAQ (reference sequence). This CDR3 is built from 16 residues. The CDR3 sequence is CASSLGQGGLQETQYF. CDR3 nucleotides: TGTGCTAGCAGCTTAGGGCAGGGAGGCCTCCAAGAGACCCAGTACTTC.

CDR3 in amino acids: CASSPDRVRGNQPQHF. The CDR3, as DNA: TGTGCCAGCTCACCGGACAGGGTAAGGGGCAATCAGCCCCAGCATTTT. This chain connects TRBV18 to TRBJ1-5; 8 bases are a match to TRBD1. J was trimmed by 2 bases and V by 3 bases; bases with no gene match: 6. The V gene's germline CDR1 is KGHSH and CDR2 LQKENI. The CDR3 has 16 residues.

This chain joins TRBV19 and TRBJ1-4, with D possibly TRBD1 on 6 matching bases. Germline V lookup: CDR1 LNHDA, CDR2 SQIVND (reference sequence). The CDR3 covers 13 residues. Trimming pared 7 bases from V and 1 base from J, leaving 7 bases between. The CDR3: CASTGVTNEKLFF. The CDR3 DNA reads TGTGCCAGTACAGGGGTAACTAATGAAAAACTGTTTTTT. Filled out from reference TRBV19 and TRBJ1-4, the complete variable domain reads DGGITQSPKYLFRKEGQNVTLSCEQNLNHDAMYWYRQDPGQGLRLIYYSQIVNDFQKGDIAEGYSVSREKKESFPLTVTSAQKNPTAFYLCASTGVTNEKLFFGSGTQLSVL.

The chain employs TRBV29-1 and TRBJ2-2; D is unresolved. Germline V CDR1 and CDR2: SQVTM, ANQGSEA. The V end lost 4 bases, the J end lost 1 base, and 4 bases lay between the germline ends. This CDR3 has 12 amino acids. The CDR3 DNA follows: TGCAGCGTTGTTCAGAACACCGGGGAGCTGTTTTTT. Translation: CSVVQNTGELFF.

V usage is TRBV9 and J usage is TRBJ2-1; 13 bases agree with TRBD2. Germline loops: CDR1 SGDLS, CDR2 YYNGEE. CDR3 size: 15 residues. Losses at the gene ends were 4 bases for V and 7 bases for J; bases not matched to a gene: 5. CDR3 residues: CASSLTSGRGNEQFF. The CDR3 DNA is TGTGCCAGCAGCCTTACTAGCGGGAGGGGGAATGAGCAGTTCTTC.

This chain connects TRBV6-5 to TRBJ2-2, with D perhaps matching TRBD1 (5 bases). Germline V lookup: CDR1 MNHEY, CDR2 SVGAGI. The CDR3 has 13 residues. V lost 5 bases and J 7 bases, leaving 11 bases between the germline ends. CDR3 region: CASSIGQSGELFF. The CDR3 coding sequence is TGTGCCAGCAGTATAGGACAAAGCGGGGAGCTGTTTTTT.

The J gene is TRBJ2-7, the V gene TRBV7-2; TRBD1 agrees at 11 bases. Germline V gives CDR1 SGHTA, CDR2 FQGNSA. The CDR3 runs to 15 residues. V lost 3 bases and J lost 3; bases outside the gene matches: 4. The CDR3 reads CASSFVGTGGYEQYV. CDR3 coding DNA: TGTGCCAGCAGCTTCGTTGGGACAGGGGGCTACGAGCAGTACGTC.

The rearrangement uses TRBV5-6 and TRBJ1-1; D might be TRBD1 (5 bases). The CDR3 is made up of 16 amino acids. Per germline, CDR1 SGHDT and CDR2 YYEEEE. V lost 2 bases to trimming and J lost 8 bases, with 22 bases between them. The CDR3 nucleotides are TGTGCCAGCAGCTTCGGGCTATCAGGGTCCGCGGAGGAAGCTTTCTTT. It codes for CASSFGLSGSAEEAFF.

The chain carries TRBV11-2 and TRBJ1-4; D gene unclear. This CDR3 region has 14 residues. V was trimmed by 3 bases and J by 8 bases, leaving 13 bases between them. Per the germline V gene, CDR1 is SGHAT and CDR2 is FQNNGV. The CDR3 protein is CASSFLTTREKLFF. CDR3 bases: TGTGCCAGCAGCTTCCTCACAACGAGGGAAAAACTGTTTTTT. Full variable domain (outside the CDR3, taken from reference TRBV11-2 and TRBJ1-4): EAGVAQSPRYKIIEKRQSVAFWCNPISGHATLYWYQQILGQGPKLLIQFQNNGVVDDSQLPKDRFSAERLKGVDSTLKIQPAKLEDSAVYLCASSFLTTREKLFFGSGTQLSVL.

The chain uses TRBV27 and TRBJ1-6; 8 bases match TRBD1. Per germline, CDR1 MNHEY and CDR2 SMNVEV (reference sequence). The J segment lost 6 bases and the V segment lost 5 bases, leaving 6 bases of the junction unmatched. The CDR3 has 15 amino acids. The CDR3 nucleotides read TGTGCCAGCAGTCCGCAGACAGGGGCTAATTCACCCCTCCACTTT. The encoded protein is CASSPQTGANSPLHF.

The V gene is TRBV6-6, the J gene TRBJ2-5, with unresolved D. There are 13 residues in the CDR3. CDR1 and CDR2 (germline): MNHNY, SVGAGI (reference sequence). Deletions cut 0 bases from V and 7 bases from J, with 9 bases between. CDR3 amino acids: CASSYSRIGTQYF. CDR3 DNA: TGTGCCAGCAGTTACTCGAGGATCGGGACCCAGTACTTC.

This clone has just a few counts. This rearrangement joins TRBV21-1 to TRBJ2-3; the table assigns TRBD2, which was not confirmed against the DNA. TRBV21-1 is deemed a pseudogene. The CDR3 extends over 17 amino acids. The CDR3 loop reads CASSKSGSGGCTDTQYF. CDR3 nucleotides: TGTGCCAGCAGCAAATCGGGTAGCGGGGGGTGCACAGATACGCAGTATTTT.

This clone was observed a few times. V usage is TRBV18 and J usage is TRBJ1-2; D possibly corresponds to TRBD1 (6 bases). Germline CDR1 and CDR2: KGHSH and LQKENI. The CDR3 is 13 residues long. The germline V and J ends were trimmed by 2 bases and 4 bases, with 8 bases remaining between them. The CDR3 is CASSPLDSYGYTF. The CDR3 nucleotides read TGTGCCAGCTCACCATTGGACAGCTATGGCTACACCTTC.